Listed below are T cell receptor beta chains from one sample, sequenced in a study of blood T cell repertoires in COVID-19. Sequenced by immunoSEQ multiplex PCR; TCRdb stores in-frame clones only, minus some. The sample lists around 170,000 clones, about 86% seen once, with roughly 7% in the top ten. The sample consisted of peripheral blood. The receptors stem from a man aged 50-59 years with active or convalescent COVID-19. Both conserved end residues are part of each CDR3. The D gene is left open where the match is weak. Rows may omit the clone size; those that give it use once, few, many or a size class.

V gene	clone size	J gene	D gene	CDR3 protein	CDR3 DNA
TRBV4-1	.	TRBJ2-3	TRBD2	CASSPRTSGTHTDTQYF	TGCGCCAGCAGCCCCCGGACTAGCGGGACGCACACAGATACGCAGTATTTT
TRBV6-2/TRBV6-3	.	TRBJ1-5	.	CASSYSLNQPQHF	TGTGCCAGCAGTTACTCTCTTAATCAGCCCCAGCATTTT
TRBV11-2	.	TRBJ2-7	TRBD2	CASSRTSGGAGEQYF	TGTGCCAGCAGCAGGACTAGCGGGGGGGCGGGCGAGCAGTACTTC
TRBV6-5	many	TRBJ2-7	.	CASSTDRITYEQYF	TGTGCCAGCAGTACCGACAGGATCACCTACGAGCAGTACTTC
TRBV6-5	.	TRBJ2-5	.	CASSHRVFGETQYF	TGTGCCAGCAGTCACAGGGTTTTCGGAGAGACCCAGTACTTC
TRBV24-1	.	TRBJ2-7	TRBD2	CATSTSGGPNEQYF	TGTGCCACCTCAACTAGCGGGGGGCCGAACGAGCAGTACTTC
TRBV7-9	few	TRBJ1-2	TRBD1	CASSSNRDRLGYGYTF	TGTGCCAGCAGCTCCAATAGGGACAGGTTAGGCTATGGCTACACCTTC
TRBV7-3	.	TRBJ2-1	TRBD2	CASSSRLAGGYNEQFF	TGTGCCAGCAGCTCCCGACTAGCGGGAGGGTACAATGAGCAGTTCTTC
TRBV11-3	.	TRBJ2-1	TRBD2	CASSPKPTSGTEQFF	TGTGCCAGCAGTCCGAAGCCTACTAGCGGGACTGAGCAGTTCTTC
TRBV10-1	.	TRBJ2-1	TRBD2	CASSSGAPYNEQFF	TGCGCCAGCAGTAGCGGGGCACCATACAATGAGCAGTTCTTC
TRBV5-1	.	TRBJ1-6	.	CASSLVQGNNSPLHF	TGCGCCAGCAGCTTGGTGCAGGGCAATAATTCACCCCTCCACTTT
TRBV27	.	TRBJ1-4	.	CASSTTGIRNEKLFF	TGTGCCAGCAGTACCACAGGAATACGGAATGAAAAACTGTTTTTT
TRBV27	.	TRBJ1-1	.	CASSLFRGLGGTEAFF	TGTGCCAGCAGTTTATTTCGGGGCTTAGGGGGAACTGAAGCTTTCTTT
TRBV2	.	TRBJ1-2	.	CASSGQIYGYTF	TGTGCCAGCAGTGGACAGATCTATGGCTACACCTTC
TRBV5-1	.	TRBJ1-2	.	CASSPAEPSYGYTF	TGCGCCAGCAGCCCGGCGGAACCGAGCTATGGCTACACCTTC
TRBV7-2	once	TRBJ2-3	.	CASSSPGTDTQYF	TGTGCCAGCAGCTCCCCCGGCACAGATACGCAGTATTTT
TRBV21-1	.	TRBJ2-2	.	CASSKPNCSGTGELFF	TGTGCCAGCAGCAAGCCAAACTGTTCTGGCACCGGGGAGCTGTTTTTT
TRBV9	.	TRBJ2-7	.	CASSASTGQSYEQYF	TGTGCCAGCAGCGCCTCCACAGGGCAATCCTACGAGCAGTACTTC
TRBV10-3	few	TRBJ1-1	.	CAISGAYTEAFF	TGTGCCATCAGTGGGGCTTACACTGAAGCTTTCTTT
TRBV3-1/TRBV3-2	.	TRBJ2-7	TRBD2	CASSHGTTFSYEQYF	TGTGCCAGCAGCCATGGGACTACCTTCTCCTACGAGCAGTACTTC
TRBV5-8	.	TRBJ1-1	TRBD1	CASSSNRQGGSEAFF	TGTGCCAGCAGCTCAAACCGACAGGGCGGGTCAGAAGCTTTCTTT
TRBV9	.	TRBJ2-1	TRBD2	CASSPLGLAGANEQFF	TGTGCCAGCAGCCCCCTGGGACTAGCGGGAGCCAATGAGCAGTTCTTC
TRBV7-6	.	TRBJ2-2	TRBD1	CASRKAQGADTGELFF	TGTGCCAGCAGAAAAGCACAGGGGGCTGACACCGGGGAGCTGTTTTTT
TRBV5-4	.	TRBJ2-1	TRBD1	CASSQDRGTYNEQFF	TGTGCCAGCAGCCAGGACAGGGGGACCTACAATGAGCAGTTCTTC
TRBV12-3/TRBV12-4	.	TRBJ1-6	.	CASSRGNSPLHF	TGTGCCAGCAGTCGGGGGAATTCACCCCTCCACTTT
TRBV1	.	TRBJ2-7	.	CTSSQDPRPTSGSDEQYF	TGCACCAGCAGCCAAGATCCTCGTCCCACTAGCGGGAGCGACGAGCAGTACTTC
TRBV19	once	TRBJ2-1	.	CASSNEGGEYNEQFF	TGTGCCAGTAGCAACGAAGGCGGAGAGTACAATGAGCAGTTCTTC
TRBV20-1	.	TRBJ1-2	.	CSASLDSNYGYTF	TGCAGTGCTAGTTTGGACTCAAACTATGGCTACACCTTC
TRBV19	.	TRBJ2-6	.	CASSTQVWGANVLTF	TGTGCCAGTAGTACCCAGGTTTGGGGGGCCAACGTCCTGACTTTC
TRBV28	.	TRBJ1-2	TRBD1	CASSYSQGANYGYTF	TGTGCCAGCAGCTACTCCCAGGGGGCCAACTATGGCTACACCTTC
TRBV30	.	TRBJ2-7	.	CAWSPGQLGVREQYF	TGTGCCTGGAGCCCCGGGCAACTAGGTGTACGCGAGCAGTACTTC
TRBV12-3/TRBV12-4	once	TRBJ2-7	.	CASRPTLTYEQYF	TGTGCCAGCAGGCCGACACTTACCTACGAGCAGTACTTC
TRBV18	.	TRBJ1-2	TRBD1	CASSQDRGYGYTF	TGTGCCAGCTCACAGGACAGGGGCTATGGCTACACCTTC
TRBV5-1	.	TRBJ2-3	TRBD2	CASTGGRATDTQYF	TGCGCCAGTACGGGCGGGAGGGCCACAGATACGCAGTATTTT
TRBV7-3	once	TRBJ2-7	.	CASSYRGDGGEQYF	TGTGCCAGCAGCTATAGGGGAGACGGGGGCGAGCAGTACTTC
TRBV5-1	.	TRBJ2-3	TRBD2	CASSLAPGGTSGDRGDTQYF	TGCGCCAGCAGCTTGGCCCCAGGAGGGACTAGCGGGGACAGGGGTGATACGCAGTATTTT
TRBV18	.	TRBJ2-7	.	CASLKTPVVYEQYF	TGTGCCAGCTTGAAGACACCCGTCGTTTACGAGCAGTACTTC